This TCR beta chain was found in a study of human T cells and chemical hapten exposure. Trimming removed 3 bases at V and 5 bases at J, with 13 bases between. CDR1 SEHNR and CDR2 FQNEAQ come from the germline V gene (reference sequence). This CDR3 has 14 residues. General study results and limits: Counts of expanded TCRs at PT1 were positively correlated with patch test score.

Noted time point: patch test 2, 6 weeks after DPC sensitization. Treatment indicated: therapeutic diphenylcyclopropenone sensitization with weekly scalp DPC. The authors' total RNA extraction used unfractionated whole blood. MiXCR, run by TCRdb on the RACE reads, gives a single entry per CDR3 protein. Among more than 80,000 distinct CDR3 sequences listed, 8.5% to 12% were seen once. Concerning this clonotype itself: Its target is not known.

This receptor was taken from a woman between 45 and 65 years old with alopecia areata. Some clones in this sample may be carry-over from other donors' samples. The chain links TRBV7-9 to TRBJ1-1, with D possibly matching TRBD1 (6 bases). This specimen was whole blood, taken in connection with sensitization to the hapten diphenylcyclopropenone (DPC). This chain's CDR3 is CASSFRGEGTEAFF. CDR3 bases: TGTGCCAGCAGCTTCAGGGGAGAGGGGACTGAAGCTTTCTTT.